The sequence of this T cell receptor (beta chain) was determined in a study of cytomegalovirus exposure and HLA in healthy donors. The PCR contained 60 Vbeta and 13 Jbeta primers. TCRdb keeps only in-frame clones here, not all; method: immunoSEQ multiplex PCR. The top ten clones hold under 1.5% of a sample with roughly 100,000 clones, approximately 72% of them seen once. V gave up 0 bases and J gave up 5 bases, with 14 bases separating them. The germline V gene has CDR1 SGHDT and CDR2 YYEEEE. CDR3 size: 15 residues. This sequence was found in a man younger than 45 in good health and CMV-seronegative. The J gene is TRBJ2-5, the V gene TRBV5-6; D uncertain. Sequenced input: PBMCs. The CDR3 sequence: CASSLAMSLQETQYF. CDR3 DNA sequence: TGTGCCAGCAGCTTGGCGATGTCCCTTCAGGAGACCCAGTACTTC.